This TCR beta chain was observed in a study of T-cell reconstitution after alpha-beta-depleted transplantation in children. Ten or more counts support this clonotype. Germline V gene data show CDR1 as DFQATT and CDR2 as SNEGSKA (reference sequence). This CDR3 is 15 amino acids long. V lost 3 bases, J lost 0 bases, and 12 bases lay in between. During its preparation, the TCRbeta library received unique molecular identifiers. TCRdb recomputed calls from the PCR reads with MiXCR, one row per CDR3 protein. This sample has approximately 630,000 distinct CDR3 sequences, with around 13% found just once. Material: PBMCs, obtained before TCRalphabeta/CD19-depleted stem cell transplant. The chain employs TRBV20-1 and TRBJ2-1, with a possible D match to TRBD2 (6 bases). The TCR originated in a girl aged 2-15 years with congenital amegakaryocytic thrombocytopenia, due to receive a stem cell transplant. This CDR3 is CSASRGSSSYNEQFF. In DNA, the CDR3 is TGCAGTGCTAGTCGGGGGAGCAGCTCCTACAATGAGCAGTTCTTC.